The clone carrying this TCR beta chain was seen more than once but under ten times. Amplification used 60 Vbeta primers and 13 Jbeta primers. The table came from immunoSEQ multiplex PCR; TCRdb's copy has only in-frame clones and leaves some out. The data hold 130,000 to 150,000 clones, with over 60% observed a single time. This sample is part of a study of cytomegalovirus exposure and HLA in healthy donors. When sampled, the donors appeared nominally healthy, though they likely had unrecorded immune exposures. With 6 bases removed from V and 0 bases from J, the gap between germline ends came to 5 bases. This CDR3 spans 13 amino acids. Germline CDR1 and CDR2: MDHEN and SYDVKM.

Sequencing used PBMCs. The rearrangement uses TRBV28 and TRBJ1-4, with D hard to call. The clonotype comes from a woman aged 35 to 49 in good health and CMV-seronegative. The CDR3 region has the DNA TGTGCCAGCAGACGAGCAACTAATGAAAAACTGTTTTTT. Protein product: CASRRATNEKLFF.